One T cell receptor (beta chain) is described in this entry. Seattle enrolled patients during active infection and tracked them longitudinally. The data were produced by immunoSEQ multiplex PCR, yet TCRdb's version contains in-frame clones alone and is incomplete. This table holds a few hundred thousand clones, roughly four fifths found once. The sample comes from a study of blood T cell repertoires in COVID-19. Across the study: COVID-19 samples from acute and convalescent phases originated in the United States, Italy and Spain. T cells, B-cell-depleted T cells, or PBMCs provided the cDNA or gDNA that served as material.

The source is a person aged 65 to 85 with COVID-19, enrolled during active disease. The sequencing sample was made of peripheral blood.

In DNA, the CDR3 is TGCGCCAGTGGGACCGGGACAGGGCATTACGAGCAGTACTTC. Translation: CASGTGTGHYEQYF. J is TRBJ2-7 and V is TRBV5-1, with TRBD1 identical over 9 bases. Germline V gives CDR1 SGHRS, CDR2 YFSETQ. V lost 8 bases to trimming and J lost 4 bases; unmatched junction nucleotides: 10. This CDR3 comprises 14 residues. Based on the CDR3 plus reference TRBV5-1 and TRBJ2-7, the full variable domain is KAGVTQTPRYLIKTRGQQVTLSCSPISGHRSVSWYQQTPGQGLQFLFEYFSETQRNKGNFPGRFSGRQFSNSRSEMNVSTLELGDSALYLCASGTGTGHYEQYFGPGTRLTVT.